This T cell receptor (beta chain) came from a study of blood T cell repertoires in COVID-19. Study-level information: Samples of COVID-19 (acute and convalescent) were obtained from the United States, Italy and Spain.

Repertoires were generated with immunoSEQ multiplex PCR, while TCRdb's copy carries only in-frame clones and drops some. Among 250,000 to 350,000 clones listed, about 92% were seen once. The age range of participants was 18 to 89 years, with residence in about two dozen US areas. J gave up 5 bases and V 0 bases, and 4 bases lay outside the gene matches. Germline V gene data show CDR1 as KGHSH and CDR2 as LQKENI. The CDR3 length is 16 residues. Sample: PBMCs or T cells enriched from blood (not recorded which). The V call is TRBV18, the J call TRBJ2-2; 9 positions match TRBD1. This TCR derives from a man in his sixties who had recovered from COVID-19. The CDR3 DNA is TGTGCCAGCTCACCACCGGGACAGGGAACGACCGGGGAGCTGTTTTTT. Translation gives CASSPPGQGTTGELFF.